This is a list of T cell receptor beta chains from one sample in a study of CD8+CD57+ T cells in acquired aplastic anemia. TCRdb fed the reads into MiXCR, producing one record per CDR3 protein. Of roughly 180,000 distinct CDR3 sequences in the sample, roughly 60% were seen once. The source material was sorted CD4+, CD8+, or CD8+CD57+ T cells (not recorded which) from PBMCs. These receptors all come from a human donor with aplastic anemia. Each CDR3 is given with its conserved first and last residue.

16	TRBV10-3	CAISESRVTGNTEAFF
12	TRBV7-2	CASSTGQVEAFF
14	TRBV19	CASSLQGTGNTIYF
13	TRBV7-3	CASSLGHRTEAFF
14	TRBV15	CATSRGGQGNEQYF
16	TRBV27	CASSLYAGTPSYEQYF
14	TRBV19	CASSIGDRTYEQYF
16	TRBV7-9	CASSYSPGKNTGELFF
15	TRBV13	CASSLPGQGVETQYF
13	TRBV2	CAGGGTGGTEAFF